Following are 21 T cell receptor beta chains from one sample sequenced in a study of T cells in Graves' hyperthyroidism and ophthalmopathy. Amplified TCR beta CDR3 regions came from RNA transcripts. An initial round of RT-PCR targeting the TCR CDR3 relied on the HTBI primer set. TCRdb fed the multiplex PCR reads into MiXCR, producing one record per CDR3 protein. The sample yields about 110,000 distinct CDR3 sequences, around a sixth seen once. Sequenced material: blood. The receptors come from a woman in her fifties or sixties with Graves' hyperthyroidism.

This clonotype was observed at least ten times. The chain carries TRBV3-1 and TRBJ1-1; D unclear. Germline assignment: CDR1 LGHDT and CDR2 YNNKEL (reference sequence). The CDR3 is 12 amino acids. V lost 4 bases and J lost 4, with 7 bases in between. Here the CDR3 reads CASSPGVTEAFF. In DNA, the CDR3 is TGTGCCAGCAGCCCCGGTGTCACTGAAGCTTTCTTT.

This clonotype was counted ten times or more. V gene TRBV5-1 combines with J gene TRBJ1-3; D gene ambiguous. Per germline, CDR1 SGHRS and CDR2 YFSETQ. Trimming took off 1 base at V and 2 bases at J, with 1 base between the two ends. The CDR3 has 12 residues. The CDR3 region is CASSLTGNTIYF. Here the CDR3 DNA reads TGCGCCAGCAGCTTGACTGGAAACACCATATATTTT.

This clonotype has a count of ten or more. The chain uses TRBV4-1 and TRBJ2-2; 8 nucleotides line up with TRBD2. Germline lookup yields CDR1 MGHRA and CDR2 YSYEKL. The V gene end was trimmed by 3 bases and the J gene end by 0 bases; junction bases not matched to a gene: 3. CDR3 length: 16 amino acids. The DNA for the CDR3 is TGCGCCAGCAGCCACCAAGCGGGGGCGAACACCGGGGAGCTGTTTTTT. It is translated as CASSHQAGANTGELFF.

Ten or more counts support this clonotype. The gene calls are TRBV29-1 and TRBJ2-5; D is possibly TRBD1 (6 bases). Germline lookup yields CDR1 SQVTM and CDR2 ANQGSEA. The CDR3 length is 13 residues. Trimming pared 1 base from V and 7 bases from J, leaving 13 bases between. The CDR3 bases are TGCAGCGTTGAAGTAGGACAGTGGGGGACCCAGTACTTC. Encoded protein: CSVEVGQWGTQYF. Based on the CDR3 plus reference TRBV29-1 and TRBJ2-5, the full variable domain is SAVISQKPSRDICQRGTSLTIQCQVDSQVTMMFWYRQQPGQSLTLIATANQGSEATYESGFVIDKFPISRPNLTFSTLTVSNMSPEDSSIYLCSVEVGQWGTQYFGPGTRLLVL.

This clonotype has a handful of counts. The chain carries TRBV9 and TRBJ2-3; 8 bases align to TRBD2. Germline lookup yields CDR1 SGDLS and CDR2 YYNGEE. The CDR3 spans 16 residues. J gave up 4 bases and V 0 bases, and 7 bases lay outside the gene matches. CDR3 protein: CASSVVSGSRSDTQYF. CDR3 coding DNA: TGTGCCAGCAGCGTAGTAAGCGGGAGTAGGTCAGATACGCAGTATTTT.

This clonotype was detected many times. The chain employs TRBV2 and TRBJ1-2; D is unclear. Trimming took 6 bases from V and 8 from J, leaving 16 bases between them. Per the germline V gene, CDR1 is SNHLY and CDR2 is FYNNEI. The CDR3 loop spans 13 amino acids. Here the CDR3 reads CASSLDGGDGYTF. CDR3 sequence (DNA): TGTGCCAGCAGCCTAGATGGAGGCGACGGCTACACCTTC.

This clonotype was observed many times. This chain uses TRBV12-3 or TRBV12-4 with TRBJ2-5; 8 bases are shared with TRBD1. Trimming cost V 6 bases and J 2 bases; bases outside gene matches: 8. The CDR3 contains 15 residues. The DNA for the CDR3 is TGTGCCAGCAGCCCGTCAGGGGGCCGTCAAGAGACCCAGTACTTC. This encodes CASSPSGGRQETQYF.

V is TRBV5-1 and J is TRBJ2-1; 9 bases fit TRBD2. J gave up 6 bases and V 4 bases, and 2 bases lay outside the gene matches. The germline gives CDR1 SGHRS, CDR2 YFSETQ. The CDR3 has 13 residues. CDR3 region: CASSPLAGNEQFF. DNA for the CDR3: TGCGCCAGCAGCCCACTAGCGGGCAATGAGCAGTTCTTC.

The table lists this clonotype with many counts. V usage is TRBV3-1 and J usage is TRBJ2-1; no firm D call. CDR3 length: 15 amino acids. V lost 2 bases and J lost 8, with 16 bases in between. In germline, CDR1 is LGHDT, CDR2 YNNKEL (reference sequence). CDR3 region: CASSQWGEKRDEQFF. The CDR3 DNA follows: TGTGCCAGCAGCCAATGGGGTGAGAAACGGGATGAGCAGTTCTTC.

This clonotype was recorded at least ten times. The chain links TRBV4-2 to TRBJ2-1, with a possible D match to TRBD2 (5 bases). The CDR3 runs 15 residues. Looked up from germline, CDR1 is LGHNA and CDR2 is YNFKEQ. Trimming left V 0 bases short and J 4 bases short, with 10 bases between. The CDR3 loop reads CASSQDPSGYNEQFF. In DNA, the CDR3 is TGTGCCAGCAGCCAAGATCCAAGCGGATACAATGAGCAGTTCTTC.

This clonotype has a count of ten or more. The rearrangement joins TRBV14 to TRBJ2-4, with D possibly being TRBD2 (6 bases). From germline, CDR1 is SGHDN and CDR2 FVKESK. There are 16 residues in the CDR3. Trimming took 1 base from V and 0 from J, leaving 10 bases between them. DNA for the CDR3: TGTGCCAGCAGCCAAGGGAGGGGAATAGCCAAAAACATTCAGTACTTC. As protein: CASSQGRGIAKNIQYF.

In this sample, this clonotype turned up many times. V usage is TRBV20-1 and J usage is TRBJ2-7, with TRBD2 matching over 11 bases. The V gene end was trimmed by 3 bases and the J gene end by 1 base; junction bases not matched to a gene: 5. This CDR3 is 15 amino acids long. Germline V gene lookup returns CDR1 DFQATT and CDR2 SNEGSKA (reference sequence). CDR3: CSARDGTSGSYEQYV. The CDR3 DNA reads TGCAGTGCTAGGGATGGGACTAGCGGATCCTACGAGCAGTACGTC.

The table lists this clonotype with many counts. This chain connects TRBV7-9 to TRBJ1-3; D remains unclear. The CDR3 length is 13 residues. Germline V gene sequence: CDR1 SEHNR, CDR2 FQNEAQ (reference sequence). Deletions cut 3 bases from V and 7 bases from J, with 10 bases between. The CDR3 loop is CASSFPGRNTIYF. DNA of the CDR3: TGTGCCAGCAGCTTTCCTGGGAGGAACACCATATATTTT.

The J gene is TRBJ2-2, the V gene TRBV7-2; a possible D gene is TRBD2 (6 bases). Germline V gives CDR1 SGHTA, CDR2 FQGNSA. The CDR3 contains 14 residues. Trimming pared 4 bases from V and 6 bases from J, leaving 12 bases between. CDR3 nucleotide sequence: TGTGCCAGCAGCTCTCTGACTAGTTCCGGGGAGCTGTTTTTT. Translation: CASSSLTSSGELFF.

This clonotype has just one count. The chain is built from TRBV6-1 and TRBJ1-4; D gene ambiguous. The CDR3 has 15 residues. The V gene lost 6 bases and the J gene lost 4 bases, with 15 bases spanning the gap. Germline V gene data show CDR1 as MNHNS and CDR2 as SASEGT. The CDR3 loop reads CASRRRREGNEKLFF. DNA of the CDR3: TGTGCCAGCAGGAGACGGAGGGAGGGTAATGAAAAACTGTTTTTT.

This clonotype was counted many times. The genes are TRBV2 and TRBJ2-3; 7 nucleotides align to TRBD1. The CDR3 extends over 15 amino acids. CDR1 and CDR2 from the germline V gene are SNHLY and FYNNEI. The V gene end was trimmed by 6 bases and the J gene end by 2 bases; junction bases not matched to a gene: 8. The CDR3 DNA reads as TGTGCCAGCAGCAGACAGGGCTTCTACACAGATACGCAGTATTTT. Amino acids: CASSRQGFYTDTQYF.

This clonotype was counted many times. The chain carries TRBV7-9 and TRBJ1-6; possible D gene TRBD1, 6 bases. The length of the CDR3 is 14 residues. V was cut by 7 bases and J by 5 bases, with 12 bases left in between. Germline V gene sequence: CDR1 SEHNR, CDR2 FQNEAQ (reference sequence). CDR3 nucleotide sequence: TGTGCCAGCACCTCGGACAGTGATAATTCACCCCTCCACTTT. Its protein product is CASTSDSDNSPLHF.

This clonotype was observed a handful of times. The V and J genes are TRBV20-1 and TRBJ2-1; 9 bases map to TRBD2. CDR1 is DFQATT, CDR2 SNEGSKA, per germline (reference sequence). Trimming removed 1 base from V and 6 bases from J; junction bases left unmatched: 7. This CDR3 is built from 15 residues. The CDR3 DNA sequence: TGCAGTGCTAGAGTCTTAGCGGGAGAAGGCAATGAGCAGTTCTTC. Protein: CSARVLAGEGNEQFF.

This clonotype was observed at least ten times. This chain joins TRBV6-1 and TRBJ2-7; D is unclear. Germline V gives CDR1 MNHNS, CDR2 SASEGT. Trimming shortened V by 1 base and J by 3 bases, and 10 bases separated the two germline ends. CDR3 length equals 14 residues. CDR3 sequence: CASSEGSLNYEQYV. In DNA form, the CDR3 reads TGTGCCAGCAGTGAAGGGAGTCTGAACTACGAGCAGTACGTC.

This clonotype was recorded at least ten times. The CDR3 loop reads CAINTGLAGANTGELFF. The CDR3 coding sequence is TGTGCCATCAATACGGGACTAGCGGGCGCAAACACCGGGGAGCTGTTTTTT. The J gene is TRBJ2-2, the V gene TRBV10-3, with TRBD2 matching over 12 bases. The CDR3 runs 17 residues. Trimming cost V 7 bases and J 2 bases; bases outside gene matches: 8. The germline V gene has CDR1 ENHRY and CDR2 SYGVKD.

This clonotype was detected a few times. This chain uses TRBV20-1 with TRBJ2-1; TRBD2 aligns across 13 bases. Germline CDR1 is DFQATT and CDR2 is SNEGSKA (reference sequence). The CDR3 covers 16 residues. Trimming removed 6 bases from V and 8 bases from J; junction bases left unmatched: 13. CDR3 nucleotide sequence: TGCAGTGCCCCCGGGACCGGGACTAGCGGGATTTATGAGCAGTTCTTC. This sequence encodes CSAPGTGTSGIYEQFF.